These 15 T cell receptor beta chains originate from one sample sequenced in a study of CD8 T cells in ankylosing spondylitis. Antigens of these TCRs are unknown. A single record per CDR3 protein comes from TCRdb applying MiXCR to the 5' RACE reads. Here the sample spans around 490,000 distinct CDR3 sequences, roughly 5.3% being singletons. Points from the study as a whole: A TCR beta motif made of eight highly homologous variants seemed typical of ankylosing spondylitis blood.

Sequencing input: blood, either unsorted or a sorted T cell fraction (not recorded which). Receptors originate from a male donor with ankylosing spondylitis.

This clonotype has ten or more counts. The chain employs TRBV11-2 and TRBJ2-7, with D maybe TRBD2 (6 bases). V was cut by 4 bases and J by 6 bases, with 16 bases left in between. Germline V gene data show CDR1 as SGHAT and CDR2 as FQNNGV. The CDR3 loop spans 14 amino acids. CDR3 loop: CASSSPRGTGEQYF. CDR3 nucleotide sequence: TGTGCCAGCAGCTCTCCTCGGGGGACCGGCGAGCAGTACTTC.

This clonotype was counted many times. J is TRBJ1-2 and V is TRBV4-3; the D gene is possibly TRBD1 (5 bases). This CDR3 comprises 16 residues. Trimming took 1 base from V and 4 from J, leaving 16 bases between them. Germline CDR1 is LGHNA and CDR2 is YSLEER. In DNA form, the CDR3 reads TGCGCCAGCAGCCAAGCGGCGCAGGGAGGCACCTATGGCTACACCTTC. Encoded protein: CASSQAAQGGTYGYTF.

This clonotype was observed at least ten times. This chain joins TRBV20-1 and TRBJ1-1; D not certain. The germline CDR1 and CDR2 sequences are DFQATT and SNEGSKA (reference sequence). CDR3 size: 12 residues. Between the trimmed V and J ends, which lost 6 bases and 1 base, there was a span of 9 bases. CDR3 sequence reads: CSADSANTEAFF. DNA for the CDR3: TGCAGTGCAGACTCAGCGAACACTGAAGCTTTCTTT.

This clonotype appeared a few times. The chain couples TRBV12-3 or TRBV12-4 to TRBJ2-4; TRBD2 agrees at 8 bases. The V gene end was trimmed by 2 bases and the J gene end by 0 bases; junction bases not matched to a gene: 15. The CDR3 is 20 residues long. The CDR3 loop reads CASSLNLNGGLDVAKNIQYF. The DNA for the CDR3 is TGTGCCAGCAGTTTAAATCTCAACGGGGGACTAGACGTAGCCAAAAACATTCAGTACTTC.

This sequence joins TRBV5-6 and TRBJ2-7; unclear D gene. The CDR3 length is 13 residues. CDR1 and CDR2 (germline): SGHDT, YYEEEE. Trimming shortened V by 3 bases and J by 6 bases, and 13 bases separated the two germline ends. The CDR3 region has the DNA TGTGCCAGCAGCTCCGGGCTAGTTTGCGAGCAGTACTTC. This gives the protein CASSSGLVCEQYF.

The table lists this clonotype with many counts. This chain links TRBV7-2 with TRBJ2-7; D is perhaps TRBD1 or TRBD2 (5 bases each). V was pared by 6 bases and J by 3 bases, with 15 bases between. Germline assignment: CDR1 SGHTA and CDR2 FQGNSA. The CDR3 length is 14 residues. CDR3 in DNA: TGTGCCAGCAGTCGACCGGGGCTATACTACGAGCAGTACTTC. Encoded protein: CASSRPGLYYEQYF.

This clonotype occurred many times. V gene TRBV10-3 combines with J gene TRBJ2-3; no clear D. The V end was cut by 9 bases, the J end by 4 bases, with 14 bases between. CDR1 and CDR2 (germline): ENHRY, SYGVKD. CDR3 size: 13 residues. The CDR3 coding sequence is TGTGCCATAGGCCGCTTTGCGGCAGATACGCAGTATTTT. Translated, it gives CAIGRFAADTQYF.

This clonotype was found a few times. The V and J genes are TRBV7-2 and TRBJ1-2; D ambiguous. The length of the CDR3 is 15 residues. Germline loops: CDR1 SGHTA, CDR2 FQGNSA. Deletions cut 1 base from V and 2 bases from J, with 11 bases between. The CDR3 is CASSLGYSENYGYTF. CDR3 DNA sequence: TGTGCCAGCAGCTTAGGATACAGCGAAAACTATGGCTACACCTTC.

This clonotype showed up many times. J is TRBJ2-5 and V is TRBV29-1, with a weak D call TRBD2 (6 bases). There are 14 residues in the CDR3. CDR1 and CDR2 (germline): SQVTM, ANQGSEA. V shed 2 bases and J shed 5 bases, with 15 bases lying between them. CDR3 amino acids: CSVELGLRSETQYF. The CDR3 DNA sequence: TGCAGCGTTGAATTGGGACTGAGGTCGGAGACCCAGTACTTC. Full variable domain (remainder filled in from reference TRBV29-1 and TRBJ2-5): SAVISQKPSRDICQRGTSLTIQCQVDSQVTMMFWYRQQPGQSLTLIATANQGSEATYESGFVIDKFPISRPNLTFSTLTVSNMSPEDSSIYLCSVELGLRSETQYFGPGTRLLVL.

This clonotype showed up many times. V usage is TRBV7-6 and J usage is TRBJ2-1; 9 bases match TRBD1. Germline V gene data show CDR1 as SGHVS and CDR2 as FNYEAQ. Germline trimming cut 1 base from V and 8 bases from J; bases unmatched to any gene: 9. CDR3 size: 16 residues. CDR3 loop: CASSLVAGTGIYEQFF. CDR3 in DNA: TGTGCCAGCAGCTTAGTGGCCGGGACAGGGATCTATGAGCAGTTCTTC.

This clonotype was counted a few times. V is TRBV24-1 and J is TRBJ2-1; 7 nucleotides align to TRBD1. Germline V CDR1 and CDR2: KGHDR, SFDVKD. This CDR3 has 18 residues. Losses at the gene ends were 4 bases for V and 0 bases for J; bases not matched to a gene: 11. The CDR3 DNA follows: TGTGCCACCAGTGACCCTACTTTGACAGGGACCTCCTACAATGAGCAGTTCTTC. It is translated as CATSDPTLTGTSYNEQFF.

The genes are TRBV7-3 and TRBJ2-3; D not certain. CDR3 length equals 15 residues. V lost 2 bases to trimming and J lost 2 bases, with 11 bases between them. Germline lookup yields CDR1 SGHTA and CDR2 FQGTGA. The CDR3 region has the DNA TGTGCCAGCAGCTTATCGCGGAACCCCACAGATACGCAGTATTTT. It encodes CASSLSRNPTDTQYF. The full variable domain, rest sourced from reference TRBV7-3 and TRBJ2-3, is GAGVSQTPSNKVTEKGKYVELRCDPISGHTALYWYRQSLGQGPEFLIYFQGTGAADDSGLPNDRFFAVRPEGSVSTLKIQRTERGDSAVYLCASSLSRNPTDTQYFGPGTRLTVL.

This clonotype was detected ten times or more. The chain has TRBV5-1 and TRBJ2-5, with D perhaps matching TRBD2 (5 bases). V lost 0 bases and J lost 7, with 22 bases in between. Germline values: CDR1 SGHRS, CDR2 YFSETQ. The CDR3 extends over 17 amino acids. The CDR3 region is CASSLVSARLAFGTQYF. The CDR3 DNA reads as TGCGCCAGCAGCTTGGTATCAGCTCGGCTAGCTTTTGGGACCCAGTACTTC.

This clonotype occurred many times. The CDR3 nucleotides are TGTGCCAGCAGCTTAGAGAGAGTACGGCCGAACACTGAAGCTTTCTTT. Translated: CASSLERVRPNTEAFF. This rearrangement joins TRBV7-8 to TRBJ1-1; D call uncertain. Trimming shortened V by 1 base and J by 1 base, and 13 bases separated the two germline ends. CDR3 length: 16 residues. Per the germline V gene, CDR1 is SGHVS and CDR2 is FQNEAQ. Complete variable domain (other parts from reference TRBV7-8 and TRBJ1-1): GAGVSQSPRYKVAKRGQDVALRCDPISGHVSLFWYQQALGQGPEFLTYFQNEAQLDKSGLPSDRFFAERPEGSVSTLKIQRTQQEDSAVYLCASSLERVRPNTEAFFGQGTRLTVV.

The sample holds many counts of this clonotype. The V gene is TRBV7-2, the J gene TRBJ2-5; 7 nucleotides match TRBD1. Per germline, CDR1 SGHTA and CDR2 FQGNSA. The CDR3 spans 13 residues. V lost 2 bases, J lost 4 bases, and 1 base stayed unmatched. The CDR3 sequence: CASSLRDRETQYF. CDR3 DNA sequence: TGTGCCAGCAGCTTACGGGACAGAGAGACCCAGTACTTC. The whole variable domain, remainder taken from reference TRBV7-2 and TRBJ2-5, is GAGVSQSPSNKVTEKGKDVELRCDPISGHTALYWYRQSLGQGLEFLIYFQGNSAPDKSGLPSDRFSAERTGGSVSTLTIQRTQQEDSAVYLCASSLRDRETQYFGPGTRLLVL.